The next 25 T cell receptor beta chains were all read from a single sample in a study of OX40 agonist ivuxolimab in advanced cancers. The method was immunoSEQ multiplex PCR; TCRdb's version includes in-frame clones alone and lacks a portion of them. The table includes approximately 75,000 clones, around 82% detected once. The input for sequencing was CD4+ or CD8+ T cells sorted from blood, taken in a trial of the OX40 agonist ivuxolimab. Every receptor here comes from an adult with an advanced solid tumor such as melanoma, head and neck, liver or kidney cancer.

This clone was detected once. J is TRBJ1-2 and V is TRBV19; D uncertain. This CDR3 has 13 amino acids. V was trimmed by 2 bases and J by 2 bases, leaving 6 bases between them. CDR1 and CDR2 from the germline V gene are LNHDA and SQIVND (reference sequence). Here the CDR3 reads CASSILGNYGYTF. Written as DNA, the CDR3 is TGTGCCAGTAGTATATTGGGGAACTATGGCTACACCTTC. The full variable domain, completed using reference TRBV19 and TRBJ1-2, is DGGITQSPKYLFRKEGQNVTLSCEQNLNHDAMYWYRQDPGQGLRLIYYSQIVNDFQKGDIAEGYSVSREKKESFPLTVTSAQKNPTAFYLCASSILGNYGYTFGSGTRLTVV.

This chain connects TRBV29-1 to TRBJ2-3, with 8 bases aligning to TRBD2. This CDR3 comprises 14 residues. CDR1 and CDR2 (germline): SQVTM, ANQGSEA. The V gene end was trimmed by 4 bases and the J gene end by 1 base; junction bases not matched to a gene: 4. CDR3 region: CSVAGGRGTDTQYF. The CDR3 DNA follows: TGCAGCGTTGCGGGGGGGAGGGGCACAGATACGCAGTATTTT.

This sequence joins TRBV7-8 and TRBJ1-1; D uncertain. The CDR3 totals 14 residues. The germline V gene has CDR1 SGHVS and CDR2 FQNEAQ. V was trimmed by 5 bases and J by 5 bases, leaving 15 bases between them. For the CDR3, the DNA is TGTGCCAGCAGCCCAGCGGCTCCCCGGACTGAAGCTTTCTTT. It yields the protein CASSPAAPRTEAFF.

The gene calls are TRBV2 and TRBJ2-7; D uncertain. Between the trimmed V and J ends, which lost 3 bases and 0 bases, there was a span of 12 bases. The CDR3 covers 15 residues. Germline V gene data show CDR1 as SNHLY and CDR2 as FYNNEI. CDR3 loop: CASSDQIFSSYEQYF. The CDR3 DNA sequence: TGTGCCAGCAGTGATCAGATATTTAGCTCCTACGAGCAGTACTTC.

The genes are TRBV6-5 and TRBJ1-2, with D hard to call. The CDR3 consists of 15 residues. Deletions cut 0 bases from V and 0 bases from J, with 8 bases between. In germline, CDR1 is MNHEY, CDR2 SVGAGI. CDR3 protein: CASSYSVGANYGYTF. CDR3 in DNA: TGTGCCAGCAGTTACTCGGTCGGGGCTAACTATGGCTACACCTTC.

The chain has TRBV7-8 and TRBJ2-5; 15 nucleotides line up with TRBD2. Germline values: CDR1 SGHVS, CDR2 FQNEAQ. This CDR3 contains 17 residues. V was clipped by 4 bases and J by 6 bases; unmatched bases: 9. The CDR3 DNA reads TGTGCCAGCAGCTCAACCGGGACTAGCGGGAGGAGAAAGACCCAGTACTTC. It codes for CASSSTGTSGRRKTQYF.

This clone was detected once. V gene TRBV19 combines with J gene TRBJ1-5; TRBD1 is a possible D gene (6 bases). The V gene lost 4 bases and the J gene lost 11 bases, with 21 bases spanning the gap. CDR3 length equals 15 residues. Germline V lookup: CDR1 LNHDA, CDR2 SQIVND (reference sequence). The chain's CDR3 is CASSKGDTQGMTQHF. The CDR3 DNA reads TGTGCCAGTAGTAAGGGGGACACCCAAGGAATGACCCAGCATTTT.

In its sample, this clone was seen once. The chain combines TRBV9 with TRBJ2-7; TRBD1 matches 7 bases. The CDR3 runs 14 residues. Unmatched junction bases numbered 7, after V lost 4 bases and J lost 3 bases. Germline V gene sequence: CDR1 SGDLS, CDR2 YYNGEE. DNA of the CDR3: TGTGCCAGCAGCCTGGGACAGCCTAACTACGAGCAGTACTTC. Translating it yields CASSLGQPNYEQYF.

The gene calls are TRBV14 and TRBJ1-1, with D maybe TRBD1 (6 bases). CDR3 length: 14 amino acids. V was pared by 0 bases and J by 4 bases, with 9 bases between. CDR1 is SGHDN and CDR2 is FVKESK in the germline V gene. DNA of the CDR3: TGTGCCAGCAGCCAAGAAGTACAGGGCACTGAAGCTTTCTTT. As protein: CASSQEVQGTEAFF.

This chain uses TRBV6-5 with TRBJ1-1; tentatively, D is TRBD1 (6 bases). The CDR3 totals 14 residues. Trimming took off 2 bases at V and 6 bases at J, with 13 bases between the two ends. Germline lookup yields CDR1 MNHEY and CDR2 SVGAGI. The CDR3 region has the DNA TGTGCCAGCAGTTACCTGCGGACAGACCCTGAAGCTTTCTTT. Translating it yields CASSYLRTDPEAFF.

V is TRBV6-6 and J is TRBJ1-1, with D uncertain. V lost 8 bases to trimming and J lost 1 base, with 11 bases between them. Germline V gene sequence: CDR1 MNHNY, CDR2 SVGAGI (reference sequence). The CDR3 runs to 13 residues. CDR3 sequence (DNA): TGTGCCAGCGGAGCGAGGCCGAACACTGAAGCTTTCTTT. Translation gives CASGARPNTEAFF.

The chain employs TRBV2 and TRBJ2-7; 7 bases match TRBD2. V lost 5 bases to trimming and J lost 3 bases; unmatched junction nucleotides: 7. The CDR3 extends over 14 amino acids. Germline CDR1 reads SNHLY; CDR2 reads FYNNEI. The CDR3 is CASSLGLPDYEQYF. DNA for the CDR3: TGTGCCAGCAGTCTGGGACTACCAGACTACGAGCAGTACTTC.

This rearrangement joins TRBV4-1 to TRBJ1-2; D possibly corresponds to TRBD1 (5 bases). Germline V gene data show CDR1 as MGHRA and CDR2 as YSYEKL. This CDR3 comprises 15 residues. The germline V and J ends were trimmed by 2 bases and 3 bases, with 13 bases remaining between them. CDR3: CASSQSWDFHYGYTF. The CDR3 region has the DNA TGCGCCAGCAGCCAATCCTGGGACTTCCACTATGGCTACACCTTC.

The V and J genes are TRBV5-6 and TRBJ2-7; D may match TRBD1 or TRBD2 (6 bases each). The CDR3 is made up of 17 amino acids. CDR1 is SGHDT, CDR2 YYEEEE, per germline. The germline V and J ends were trimmed by 0 bases and 2 bases, with 18 bases remaining between them. CDR3 amino acids: CASSLVGGRAHPYEQYF. The DNA for the CDR3 is TGTGCCAGCAGCTTGGTCGGGGGCAGGGCGCACCCCTACGAGCAGTACTTC. The entire variable domain, with the rest obtained from reference TRBV5-6 and TRBJ2-7, is as follows: DAGVTQSPTHLIKTRGQQVTLRCSPKSGHDTVSWYQQALGQGPQFIFQYYEEEERQRGNFPDRFSGHQFPNYSSELNVNALLLGDSALYLCASSLVGGRAHPYEQYFGPGTRLTVT.

The rearrangement joins TRBV18 to TRBJ2-1; D possibly matches TRBD1 or TRBD2 (5 bases each). The CDR3 is 13 residues long. Between the trimmed V and J ends, which lost 5 bases and 5 bases, there was a span of 10 bases. Germline lookup yields CDR1 KGHSH and CDR2 LQKENI. The CDR3: CASSAGTNNEQFF. The CDR3 nucleotides read TGTGCCAGCTCAGCCGGGACGAACAATGAGCAGTTCTTC.

The chain couples TRBV7-3 to TRBJ2-3, with TRBD2 matching 12 bases. In germline, CDR1 is SGHTA, CDR2 FQGTGA. V gave up 2 bases and J gave up 4 bases; unmatched junction bases: 13. The CDR3 has 19 amino acids. CDR3 sequence reads: CASSLGRTSGTPAPDTQYF. The DNA of the CDR3 is TGTGCCAGCAGCTTAGGCAGGACTAGCGGGACCCCAGCCCCAGATACGCAGTATTTT.

V is TRBV5-4 and J is TRBJ2-7; 8 nucleotides align to TRBD1. Germline V lookup: CDR1 SGHNT, CDR2 YYREEE (reference sequence). Germline trimming cut 1 base from V and 2 bases from J; bases unmatched to any gene: 5. The CDR3 is 15 amino acids. CDR3 nucleotide sequence: TGTGCCAGCAGCTTGCCGGACAGGGCGACCTACGAGCAGTACTTC. This gives the protein CASSLPDRATYEQYF.

The V call is TRBV6-6, the J call TRBJ1-1, with TRBD1 matching over 8 bases. Germline CDR1 is MNHNY and CDR2 is SVGAGI (reference sequence). Trimming cost V 2 bases and J 5 bases; bases outside gene matches: 4. This CDR3 comprises 14 residues. The CDR3 sequence is CASSYGQGLTEAFF. CDR3 sequence (DNA): TGTGCCAGCAGTTACGGACAGGGTCTAACTGAAGCTTTCTTT.

The chain links TRBV4-1 to TRBJ2-5, with no clear D. This CDR3 has 13 residues. The V end was cut by 1 base, the J end by 2 bases, with 5 bases between. Germline V gene lookup returns CDR1 MGHRA and CDR2 YSYEKL. The CDR3, as DNA: TGCGCCAGCAGCCAAGGCCTTCAAGAGACCCAGTACTTC. Encoded protein: CASSQGLQETQYF.

This chain joins TRBV28 and TRBJ2-1; TRBD2 matches at 10 bases. CDR3 length equals 19 residues. The trim removed 1 base at V and 7 bases at J, leaving 16 bases unmatched. The V gene's germline CDR1 is MDHEN and CDR2 SYDVKM. This chain's CDR3 is CASSLSLKPSGRVGNEQFF. The CDR3 bases are TGTGCCAGCAGTTTATCCCTCAAACCTAGCGGGAGAGTTGGTAATGAGCAGTTCTTC. The whole variable domain, filled in from reference TRBV28 and TRBJ2-1, reads DVKVTQSSRYLVKRTGEKVFLECVQDMDHENMFWYRQDPGLGLRLIYFSYDVKMKEKGDIPEGYSVSREKKERFSLILESASTNQTSMYLCASSLSLKPSGRVGNEQFFGPGTRLTVL.

The chain couples TRBV4-1 to TRBJ2-6; D is perhaps TRBD1 (6 bases). V was shortened by 0 bases and J by 5 bases, with 14 bases between the two germline ends. CDR1 and CDR2 from the germline V gene are MGHRA and YSYEKL. CDR3 length equals 17 residues. CDR3 sequence: CASSQEGWGPWANVLTF. CDR3 nucleotide sequence: TGCGCCAGCAGCCAAGAGGGCTGGGGGCCGTGGGCCAACGTCCTGACTTTC.

This clone was observed a single time. The rearrangement links TRBV29-1 to TRBJ2-7, with 8 bases matching TRBD1. The CDR3 extends over 14 amino acids. Germline CDR1 is SQVTM and CDR2 is ANQGSEA. With V trimmed by 5 bases and J by 3 bases, 9 bases remained unmatched. The CDR3 here is CSVTRTGSVYEQYF. CDR3 nucleotides: TGCAGCGTTACCCGGACAGGGTCAGTCTACGAGCAGTACTTC.

The genes are TRBV11-3 and TRBJ2-1; 8 bases match TRBD2. The CDR3 totals 14 residues. The J segment lost 8 bases and the V segment lost 3 bases, leaving 6 bases of the junction unmatched. The germline CDR1 and CDR2 sequences are SGHNT and YENEEA. The CDR3 is CASSFRLARDEQFF. The DNA for the CDR3 is TGTGCCAGCAGCTTTCGACTAGCGAGAGATGAGCAGTTCTTC.

J is TRBJ2-7 and V is TRBV7-2; no clear D gene. Germline V gene sequence: CDR1 SGHTA, CDR2 FQGNSA. V gave up 3 bases and J gave up 12 bases, with 12 bases separating them. The CDR3 extends over 11 amino acids. CDR3 amino acids: CASSLKGRSYF. The CDR3 region has the DNA TGTGCCAGCAGCTTGAAGGGCAGATCGTACTTC.

This rearrangement joins TRBV15 to TRBJ2-7; D may be TRBD2 (6 bases). The V end was cut by 0 bases, the J end by 4 bases, with 16 bases between. The CDR3 covers 16 residues. Germline loops: CDR1 LNHNV, CDR2 YYDKDF (reference sequence). Written as DNA, the CDR3 is TGTGCCACCAGCAGAGATACCACGGGACTCCGTTACGAGCAGTACTTC. This codes for CATSRDTTGLRYEQYF.